The present entry profiles one TCR beta chain with its context. The record originates from a study of blood T cell repertoires in COVID-19. As originally analysed: Amplifying reference gene primers gave estimates of nucleated cell counts. Libraries were prepared by immunoSEQ multiplex PCR; TCRdb keeps only in-frame clonotypes and omits some of them. D and trimming come from the DNA, and the V and J calls and clone size come from that table. The sample lists around 250,000 clones, 80% to 90% occurring once. J was trimmed by 8 bases and V by 0 bases; bases with no gene match: 8. Germline CDR1 SGHAT, CDR2 FQNNGV. The CDR3 covers 16 residues. Categorization into cohorts depended on clinical history that participants reported. Either two negative PCRs, clearance, or symptom resolution qualified Cohort 3 donors as recovered.

The genes are TRBV11-2 and TRBJ2-2, with 8 bases aligning to TRBD2. This clonotype was sampled from a woman between 50 and 59 years old who had recovered from COVID-19. Source material: PBMCs or T cells enriched from blood (not recorded which). The CDR3 DNA is TGTGCCAGCAGCTTAGATCCCGGGAGGGAAGGTGGGGAGCTGTTTTTT. It encodes CASSLDPGREGGELFF.